This TCR beta chain was recovered during a study of T cell repertoires in cytomegalovirus infection. At the level of the study: Both a matching HLA type and CMV infection were indicated by public TCR beta signatures.

Germline loops: CDR1 SEHNR, CDR2 FQNEAQ (reference sequence). The V segment lost 4 bases and the J segment 4 bases; nucleotides outside the gene matches: 10. CDR3 length equals 16 residues. This clonotype was detected only a few times. Via MiXCR, TCRdb re-called the reads, giving one row per CDR3 protein. Of 270,000 or so distinct CDR3 sequences listed, over 15% are singletons. Sequencing was done on a sample of CD8+ T cells from PBMCs. The chain joins TRBV7-9 to TRBJ1-2; TRBD1 aligns across 9 bases. This receptor was taken from a human donor in good health (CMV status not recorded). Some clones in this sample may be carry-over from other donors' samples. The CDR3 is CASSYGPRQGVYGYTF. DNA for the CDR3: TGTGCCAGCAGCTACGGACCTAGACAGGGGGTCTATGGCTACACCTTC.